Sequencing of this T cell receptor beta chain was carried out in a study of cytomegalovirus exposure and HLA in healthy donors. Study conclusions and caveats: For most TCR beta V segments, an earlier analysis put the productive rate at about 90% or about 30% of the time. There were a few CMV-associated chains whose specificity for CMV antigens was confirmed in vitro. TCR beta V- and J-gene trimming, according to a later analysis, was linked to a missense DCLRE1C variant.

PCR primers comprised 60 Vbeta and 13 Jbeta primers. The method was immunoSEQ multiplex PCR; TCRdb's version includes in-frame clones alone and lacks a portion of them. This sample yields under 110,000 clones, of which around 80% are seen a single time; around 3.4% belongs to the top ten. The V gene's germline CDR1 is SNHLY and CDR2 FYNNEI. Trimming shortened V by 6 bases and J by 6 bases, and 15 bases separated the two germline ends. The CDR3 covers 15 residues. A note on this clone: The antigen is not known.

The gene calls are TRBV2 and TRBJ1-6; D might be TRBD1 (6 bases). This sequence was found in a man aged 55 to 70 in good health and CMV-seronegative. Sequencing input: PBMCs. CDR3 in amino acids: CASSFRDTTNSPLHF. CDR3 in DNA: TGTGCCAGCAGCTTCCGGGACACGACTAATTCACCCCTCCACTTT.